This TCR beta chain was captured in a study of cytomegalovirus exposure and HLA in healthy donors. CDR1 and CDR2 from the germline V gene are MGHRA and YSYEKL. The CDR3 is 14 amino acids. V lost 4 bases to trimming and J lost 10 bases; unmatched junction nucleotides: 6. PCR primers comprised 60 Vbeta and 13 Jbeta primers. Using immunoSEQ multiplex PCR, the repertoire was profiled, and TCRdb retains in-frame clones only, with some absent. The sample carries around 170,000 clones, roughly 85% recorded once. The chain has TRBV4-1 and TRBJ1-6; 8 nucleotides agree with TRBD1. The sequence came from a woman aged 40 to 49 in good health and CMV-seronegative. Sequences were obtained from PBMCs. CDR3 nucleotide sequence: TGCGCCAGCAGCCTGGACAGGGCACGATCACCCCTCCACTTT. It is translated as CASSLDRARSPLHF.